This T cell receptor beta chain was found in a study of OX40 agonist ivuxolimab in advanced cancers. Of note for this clone: The target antigen is unknown.

The length of the CDR3 is 17 residues. Looked up from germline, CDR1 is LNHDA and CDR2 is SQIVND (reference sequence). V lost 0 bases and J lost 6, with 18 bases in between. Whole-study results and caveats: Averaging showed that CD8+ T cells had more expanded clones than CD4+ did. The work left the antigen specificity of expanded peripheral T cells undetermined. CD4+ and CD8+ blood T cells expanded clonally by week 6 at 0.1 to 3.0 mg/kg.

Only in-frame clones appear in the TCRdb table, and some are missing; sequencing was by immunoSEQ multiplex PCR. The table shows 35,000 to 45,000 clones, with 84% occurring only once. J is TRBJ2-1 and V is TRBV19; D gene ambiguous. This sequence was found in an adult with an advanced solid tumor such as melanoma, head and neck, liver or kidney cancer. The source was CD4+ or CD8+ T cells sorted from blood, collected in a trial of the OX40 agonist ivuxolimab. The CDR3, as DNA: TGTGCCAGTAGTATAGATCTTGGGGTTTATGTCTCCAATGAGCAGTTCTTC. Translation gives CASSIDLGVYVSNEQFF.